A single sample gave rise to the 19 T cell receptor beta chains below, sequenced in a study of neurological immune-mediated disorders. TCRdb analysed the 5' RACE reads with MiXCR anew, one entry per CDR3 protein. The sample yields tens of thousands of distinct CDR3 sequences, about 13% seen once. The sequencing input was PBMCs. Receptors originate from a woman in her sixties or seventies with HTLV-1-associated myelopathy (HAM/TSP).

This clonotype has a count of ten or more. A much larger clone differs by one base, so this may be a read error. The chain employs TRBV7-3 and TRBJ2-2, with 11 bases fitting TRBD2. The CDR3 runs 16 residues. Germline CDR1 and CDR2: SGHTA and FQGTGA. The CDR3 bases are TGTGCCAACAGCATTAGCGGGAGGGGTAACACCGGGGAGCTGTTTTTT. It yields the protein CANSISGRGNTGELFF.

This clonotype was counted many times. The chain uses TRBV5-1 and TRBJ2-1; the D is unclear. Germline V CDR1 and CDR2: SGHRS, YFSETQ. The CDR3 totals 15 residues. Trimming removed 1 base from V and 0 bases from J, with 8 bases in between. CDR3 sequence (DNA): TGCGCCAGCAGCTTGCAGGCAAACTCCTACAATGAGCAGTTCTTC. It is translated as CASSLQANSYNEQFF.

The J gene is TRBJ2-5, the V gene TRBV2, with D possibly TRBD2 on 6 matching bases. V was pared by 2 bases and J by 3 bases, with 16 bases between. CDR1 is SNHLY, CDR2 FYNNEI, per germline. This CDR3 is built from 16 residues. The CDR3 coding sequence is TGTGCCAGCAGTGAACTGTGGCGGGAAGAAAAAGAGACCCAGTACTTC. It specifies CASSELWREEKETQYF.

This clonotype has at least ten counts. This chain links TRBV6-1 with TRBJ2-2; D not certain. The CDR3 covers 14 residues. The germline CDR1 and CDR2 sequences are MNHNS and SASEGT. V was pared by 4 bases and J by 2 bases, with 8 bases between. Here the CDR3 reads CASSVGTNTGELFF. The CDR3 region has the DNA TGTGCCAGCAGTGTGGGCACAAACACCGGGGAGCTGTTTTTT.

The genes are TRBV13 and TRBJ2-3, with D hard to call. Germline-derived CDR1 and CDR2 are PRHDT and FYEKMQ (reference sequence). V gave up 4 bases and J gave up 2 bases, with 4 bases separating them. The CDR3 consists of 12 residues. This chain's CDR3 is CASSSLTDTQYF. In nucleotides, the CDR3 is TGTGCCAGCAGCTCCCTCACAGATACGCAGTATTTT. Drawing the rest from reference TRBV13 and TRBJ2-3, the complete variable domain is AAGVIQSPRHLIKEKRETATLKCYPIPRHDTVYWYQQGPGQDPQFLISFYEKMQSDKGSIPDRFSAQQFSDYHSELNMSSLELGDSALYFCASSSLTDTQYFGPGTRLTVL.

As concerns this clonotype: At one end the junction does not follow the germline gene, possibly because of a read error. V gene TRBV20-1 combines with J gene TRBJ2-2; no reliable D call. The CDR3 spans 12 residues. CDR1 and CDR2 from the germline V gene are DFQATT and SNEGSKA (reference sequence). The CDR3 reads CSARKGPGELFF. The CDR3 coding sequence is TGCAGTGCTCGAAAGGGTCCCGGTGAGCTGTTTTTT.

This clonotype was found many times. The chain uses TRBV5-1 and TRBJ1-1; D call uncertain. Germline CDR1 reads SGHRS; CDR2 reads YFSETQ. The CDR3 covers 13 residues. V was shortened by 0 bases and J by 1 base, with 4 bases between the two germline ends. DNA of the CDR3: TGCGCCAGCAGCTTGGCAGGGAACACTGAAGCTTTCTTT. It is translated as CASSLAGNTEAFF.

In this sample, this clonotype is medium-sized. CDR3 sequence: CASRASGRNYEQYF. The CDR3 DNA reads as TGTGCCAGCAGAGCTAGCGGGAGGAACTACGAGCAGTACTTC. The chain couples TRBV12-3 or TRBV12-4 to TRBJ2-7; TRBD2 agrees at 11 bases. With V trimmed by 6 bases and J by 3 bases, 4 bases remained unmatched. The CDR3 consists of 14 residues.

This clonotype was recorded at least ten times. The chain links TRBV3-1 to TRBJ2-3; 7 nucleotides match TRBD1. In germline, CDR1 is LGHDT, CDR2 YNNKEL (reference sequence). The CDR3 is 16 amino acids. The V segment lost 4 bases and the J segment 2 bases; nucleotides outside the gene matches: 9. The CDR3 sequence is CASSPRGRTHTDTQYF. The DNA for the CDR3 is TGTGCCAGCAGCCCTAGGGGGCGGACTCACACAGATACGCAGTATTTT.

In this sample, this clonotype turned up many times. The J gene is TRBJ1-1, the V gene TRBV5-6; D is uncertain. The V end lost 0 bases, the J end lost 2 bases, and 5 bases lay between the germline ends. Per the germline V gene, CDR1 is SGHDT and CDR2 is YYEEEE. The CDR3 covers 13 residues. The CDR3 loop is CASSLAYNTEAFF. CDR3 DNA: TGTGCCAGCAGCTTGGCCTATAACACTGAAGCTTTCTTT.

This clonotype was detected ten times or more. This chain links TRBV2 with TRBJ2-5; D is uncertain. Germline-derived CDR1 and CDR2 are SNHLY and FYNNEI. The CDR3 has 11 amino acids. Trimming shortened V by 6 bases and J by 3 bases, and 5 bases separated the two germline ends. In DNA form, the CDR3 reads TGTGCCAGCAGCGTAGAAGAGACCCAGTACTTC. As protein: CASSVEETQYF.

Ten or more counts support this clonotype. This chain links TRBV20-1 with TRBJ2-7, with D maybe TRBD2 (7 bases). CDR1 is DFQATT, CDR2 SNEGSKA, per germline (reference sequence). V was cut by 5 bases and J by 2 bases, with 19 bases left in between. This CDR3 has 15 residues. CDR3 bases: TGCAGTGCTTGGAGGGGGGGGCAGACAACCTACGAGCAGTACTTC. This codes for CSAWRGGQTTYEQYF.

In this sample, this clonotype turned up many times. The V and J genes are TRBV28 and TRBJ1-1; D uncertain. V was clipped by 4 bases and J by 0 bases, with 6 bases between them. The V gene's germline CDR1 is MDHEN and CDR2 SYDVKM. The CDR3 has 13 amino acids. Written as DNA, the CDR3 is TGTGCCAGCAGTTCAAATATGAACACTGAAGCTTTCTTT. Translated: CASSSNMNTEAFF. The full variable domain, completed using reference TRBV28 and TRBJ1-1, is DVKVTQSSRYLVKRTGEKVFLECVQDMDHENMFWYRQDPGLGLRLIYFSYDVKMKEKGDIPEGYSVSREKKERFSLILESASTNQTSMYLCASSSNMNTEAFFGQGTRLTVV.

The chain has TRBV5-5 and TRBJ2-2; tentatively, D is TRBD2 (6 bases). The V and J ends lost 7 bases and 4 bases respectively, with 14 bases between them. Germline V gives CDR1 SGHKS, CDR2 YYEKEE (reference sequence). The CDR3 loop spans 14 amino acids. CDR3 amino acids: CASPSPGGTGELFF. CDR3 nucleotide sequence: TGTGCCAGCCCTTCCCCCGGGGGCACCGGGGAGCTGTTTTTT.

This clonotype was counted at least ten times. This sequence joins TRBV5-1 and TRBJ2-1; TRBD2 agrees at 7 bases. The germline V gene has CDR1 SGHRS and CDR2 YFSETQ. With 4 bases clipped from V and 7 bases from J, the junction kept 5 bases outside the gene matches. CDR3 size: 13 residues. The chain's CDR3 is CASSPGLPNEQFF. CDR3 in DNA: TGCGCCAGCAGCCCGGGACTACCTAATGAGCAGTTCTTC.

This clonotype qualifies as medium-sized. The DNA of the CDR3 is TGCAGTGCTAGATCTGGCGAGGGGAGACGGAATGAGCAGTTCTTC. The encoded protein is CSARSGEGRRNEQFF. The gene calls are TRBV20-1 and TRBJ2-1, with D perhaps given as TRBD1 or TRBD2 (5 bases each). Per germline, CDR1 DFQATT and CDR2 SNEGSKA (reference sequence). Trimming shortened V by 2 bases and J by 7 bases, and 18 bases separated the two germline ends. This CDR3 is built from 15 residues.

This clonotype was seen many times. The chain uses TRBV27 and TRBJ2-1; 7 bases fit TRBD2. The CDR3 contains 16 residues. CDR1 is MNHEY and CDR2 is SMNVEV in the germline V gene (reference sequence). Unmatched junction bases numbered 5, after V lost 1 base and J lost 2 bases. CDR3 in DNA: TGTGCCAGCAGTTTATATACTAGCGCCACCTACAATGAGCAGTTCTTC. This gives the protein CASSLYTSATYNEQFF.

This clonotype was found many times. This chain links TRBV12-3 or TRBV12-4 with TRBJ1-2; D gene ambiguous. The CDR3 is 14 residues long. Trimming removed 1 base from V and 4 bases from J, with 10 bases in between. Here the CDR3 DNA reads TGTGCCAGCAGTTTAGGGCACGGCCGCTATGGCTACACCTTC. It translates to CASSLGHGRYGYTF.

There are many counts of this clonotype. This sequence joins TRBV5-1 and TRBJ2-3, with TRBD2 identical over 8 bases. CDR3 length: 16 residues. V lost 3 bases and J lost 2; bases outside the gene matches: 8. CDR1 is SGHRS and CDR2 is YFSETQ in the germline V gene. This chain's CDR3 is CASSWAASGPTDTQYF. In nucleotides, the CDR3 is TGCGCCAGCAGCTGGGCGGCTAGCGGGCCCACAGATACGCAGTATTTT.